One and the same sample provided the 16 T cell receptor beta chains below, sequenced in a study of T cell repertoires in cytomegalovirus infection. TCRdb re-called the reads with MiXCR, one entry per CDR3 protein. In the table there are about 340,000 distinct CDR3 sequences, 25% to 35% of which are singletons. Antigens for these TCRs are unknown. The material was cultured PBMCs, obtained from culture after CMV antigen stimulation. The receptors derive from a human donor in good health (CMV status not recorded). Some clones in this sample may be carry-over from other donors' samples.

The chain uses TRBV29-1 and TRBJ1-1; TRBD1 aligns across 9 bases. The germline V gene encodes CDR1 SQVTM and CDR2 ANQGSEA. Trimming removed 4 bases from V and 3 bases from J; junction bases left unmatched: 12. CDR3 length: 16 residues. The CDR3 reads CSVASGQGKWHTEAFF. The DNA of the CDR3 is TGCAGCGTTGCGTCAGGACAGGGGAAATGGCACACTGAAGCTTTCTTT. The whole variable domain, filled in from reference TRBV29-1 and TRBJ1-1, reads SAVISQKPSRDICQRGTSLTIQCQVDSQVTMMFWYRQQPGQSLTLIATANQGSEATYESGFVIDKFPISRPNLTFSTLTVSNMSPEDSSIYLCSVASGQGKWHTEAFFGQGTRLTVV.

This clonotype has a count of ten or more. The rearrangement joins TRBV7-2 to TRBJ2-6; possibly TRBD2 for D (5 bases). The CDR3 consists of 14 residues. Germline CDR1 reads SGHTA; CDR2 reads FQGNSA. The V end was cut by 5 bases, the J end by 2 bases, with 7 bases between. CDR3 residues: CASSAGAGANVLTF. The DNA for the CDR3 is TGTGCCAGCAGCGCCGGGGCTGGGGCCAACGTCCTGACTTTC. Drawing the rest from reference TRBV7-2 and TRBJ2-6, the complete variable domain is GAGVSQSPSNKVTEKGKDVELRCDPISGHTALYWYRQSLGQGLEFLIYFQGNSAPDKSGLPSDRFSAERTGGSVSTLTIQRTQQEDSAVYLCASSAGAGANVLTFGAGSRLTVL.

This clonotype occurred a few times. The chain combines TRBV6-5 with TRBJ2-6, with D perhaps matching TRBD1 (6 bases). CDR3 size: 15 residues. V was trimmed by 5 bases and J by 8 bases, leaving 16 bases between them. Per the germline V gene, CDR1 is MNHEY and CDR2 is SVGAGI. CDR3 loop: CASSIYIQGSNVLTF. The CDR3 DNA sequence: TGTGCCAGCAGTATATATATCCAGGGGTCCAACGTCCTGACTTTC.

The chain's CDR3 is CASSAHTDTEAFF. DNA for the CDR3: TGTGCCAGCAGCGCCCACACGGACACTGAAGCTTTCTTT. The V and J genes are TRBV9 and TRBJ1-1, with D unclear. Germline V CDR1 and CDR2: SGDLS, YYNGEE. The ends were cut back, 3 bases at V and 3 bases at J, with 9 bases in the middle. There are 13 residues in the CDR3.

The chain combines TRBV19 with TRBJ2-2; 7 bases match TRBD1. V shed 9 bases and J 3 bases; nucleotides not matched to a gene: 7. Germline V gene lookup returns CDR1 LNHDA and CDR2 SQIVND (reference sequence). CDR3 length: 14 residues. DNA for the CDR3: TGTGCCAGCACCCCGGGACAGTACACCGGGGAGCTGTTTTTT. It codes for CASTPGQYTGELFF.

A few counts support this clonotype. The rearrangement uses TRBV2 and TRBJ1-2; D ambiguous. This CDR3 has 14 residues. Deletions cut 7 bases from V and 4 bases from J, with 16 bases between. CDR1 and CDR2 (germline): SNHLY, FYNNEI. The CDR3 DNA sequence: TGTGCCAGCACCCGTGAGGACTCCTTCTATGGCTACACCTTC. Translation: CASTREDSFYGYTF. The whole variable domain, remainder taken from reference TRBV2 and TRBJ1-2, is EPEVTQTPSHQVTQMGQEVILRCVPISNHLYFYWYRQILGQKVEFLVSFYNNEISEKSEIFDDQFSVERPDGSNFTLKIRSTKLEDSAMYFCASTREDSFYGYTFGSGTRLTVV.

CDR3 region: CATRSEFGSPLHF. The CDR3, as DNA: TGTGCCACCAGGTCGGAGTTTGGTTCACCCCTCCACTTT. The gene calls are TRBV15 and TRBJ1-6; D unclear. The CDR3 covers 13 residues. The germline V gene encodes CDR1 LNHNV and CDR2 YYDKDF (reference sequence). V shed 6 bases and J shed 9 bases, with 12 bases lying between them.

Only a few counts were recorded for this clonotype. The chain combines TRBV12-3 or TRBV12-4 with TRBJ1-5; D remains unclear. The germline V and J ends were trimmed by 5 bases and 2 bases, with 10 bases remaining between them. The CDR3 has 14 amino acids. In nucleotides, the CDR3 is TGTGCCAGCAGTAAAGGTCGGGGCAATCAGCCCCAGCATTTT. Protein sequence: CASSKGRGNQPQHF.

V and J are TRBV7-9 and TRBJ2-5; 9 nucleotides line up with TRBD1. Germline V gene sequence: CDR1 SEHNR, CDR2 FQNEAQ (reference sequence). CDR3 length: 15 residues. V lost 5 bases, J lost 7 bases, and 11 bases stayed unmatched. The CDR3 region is CASSPHSGTGMTQYF. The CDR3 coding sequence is TGTGCCAGCAGCCCTCATTCCGGGACAGGGATGACCCAGTACTTC.

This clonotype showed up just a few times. CDR3 amino acids: CASSRKGYEQYF. CDR3 DNA sequence: TGTGCCAGCAGTCGAAAGGGATACGAGCAGTACTTC. The rearrangement uses TRBV2 and TRBJ2-7, with D uncertain. This CDR3 comprises 12 residues. CDR1 and CDR2 (germline): SNHLY, FYNNEI. Between the trimmed V and J ends, which lost 5 bases and 4 bases, there was a span of 9 bases. Drawing the rest from reference TRBV2 and TRBJ2-7, the complete variable domain is EPEVTQTPSHQVTQMGQEVILRCVPISNHLYFYWYRQILGQKVEFLVSFYNNEISEKSEIFDDQFSVERPDGSNFTLKIRSTKLEDSAMYFCASSRKGYEQYFGPGTRLTVT.

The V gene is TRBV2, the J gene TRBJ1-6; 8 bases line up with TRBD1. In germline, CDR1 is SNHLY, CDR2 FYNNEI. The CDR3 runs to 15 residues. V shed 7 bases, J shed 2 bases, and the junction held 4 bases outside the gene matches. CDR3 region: CASTGGATYNSPLHF. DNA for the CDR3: TGTGCCAGCACAGGGGGCGCGACCTATAATTCACCCCTCCACTTT. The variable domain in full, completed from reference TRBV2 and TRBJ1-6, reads EPEVTQTPSHQVTQMGQEVILRCVPISNHLYFYWYRQILGQKVEFLVSFYNNEISEKSEIFDDQFSVERPDGSNFTLKIRSTKLEDSAMYFCASTGGATYNSPLHFGNGTRLTVT.

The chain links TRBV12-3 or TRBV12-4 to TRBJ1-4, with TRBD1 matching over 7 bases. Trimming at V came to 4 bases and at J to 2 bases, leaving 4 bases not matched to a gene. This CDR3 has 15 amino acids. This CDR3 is CASSSRDSTNEKLFF. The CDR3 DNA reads TGTGCCAGCAGTTCGCGGGACAGCACTAATGAAAAACTGTTTTTT.

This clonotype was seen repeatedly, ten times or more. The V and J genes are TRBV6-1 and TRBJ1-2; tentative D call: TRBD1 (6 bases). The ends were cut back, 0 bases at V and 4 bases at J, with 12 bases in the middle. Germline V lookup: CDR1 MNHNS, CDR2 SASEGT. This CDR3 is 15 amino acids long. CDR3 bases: TGTGCCAGCAGTGAAGCAGGGCAGGGGATCTATGGCTACACCTTC. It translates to CASSEAGQGIYGYTF.

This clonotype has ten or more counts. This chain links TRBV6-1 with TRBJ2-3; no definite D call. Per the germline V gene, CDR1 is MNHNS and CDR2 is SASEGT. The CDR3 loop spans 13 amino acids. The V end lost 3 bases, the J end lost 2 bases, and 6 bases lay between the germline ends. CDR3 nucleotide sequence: TGTGCCAGCAGTGATGGTGTCACAGATACGCAGTATTTT. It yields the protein CASSDGVTDTQYF.

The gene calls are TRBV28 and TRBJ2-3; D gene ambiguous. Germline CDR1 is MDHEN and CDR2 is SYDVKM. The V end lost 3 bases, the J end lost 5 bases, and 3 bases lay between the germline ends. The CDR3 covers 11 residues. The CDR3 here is CASSFLDTQYF. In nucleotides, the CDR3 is TGTGCCAGCAGTTTCCTAGATACGCAGTATTTT.

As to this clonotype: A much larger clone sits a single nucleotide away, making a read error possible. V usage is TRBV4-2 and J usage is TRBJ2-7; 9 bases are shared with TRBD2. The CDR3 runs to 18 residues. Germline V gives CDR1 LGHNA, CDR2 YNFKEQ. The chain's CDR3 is CASSQAVSGGTYSYEQCF. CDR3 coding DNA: TGTGCCAGCAGCCAAGCAGTTAGCGGGGGTACCTACTCCTACGAGCAGTGCTTC.